The sequence of this TCR beta chain was determined in a study of T cell clonality in common variable immunodeficiency. The table came from immunoSEQ multiplex PCR; TCRdb's copy has only in-frame clones and leaves some out. The specimen gives approximately 30,000 clones without singletons; the ten biggest hold around 4.6%. The V and J ends lost 4 bases and 0 bases, in that order; junction bases with no gene match: 11. The CDR3 runs to 20 residues. Germline CDR1 and CDR2: LGHNA and YNFKEQ. In its sample, this clone ranks as medium-sized. As yet, its antigen is unknown. The read halts 3 residues ahead of the CDR3 end, with the missing end drawn from the germline J gene. Whole-study findings and limits: Fewer TCRbeta clones were shared among CVID subjects than controls.

Sequencing was done on a sample of peripheral blood mononuclear cells. The J gene is TRBJ2-4, the V gene TRBV4-2, with 14 bases aligning to TRBD2. This receptor was identified in a person between 18 and 70 years old in good health. CDR3 region: CASSPYRLAGGGSAKNIQYF. The DNA read from the CDR3 is TGTGCCAGCAGCCCCTACCGACTAGCGGGAGGGGGTTCAGCCAAAAACATT.